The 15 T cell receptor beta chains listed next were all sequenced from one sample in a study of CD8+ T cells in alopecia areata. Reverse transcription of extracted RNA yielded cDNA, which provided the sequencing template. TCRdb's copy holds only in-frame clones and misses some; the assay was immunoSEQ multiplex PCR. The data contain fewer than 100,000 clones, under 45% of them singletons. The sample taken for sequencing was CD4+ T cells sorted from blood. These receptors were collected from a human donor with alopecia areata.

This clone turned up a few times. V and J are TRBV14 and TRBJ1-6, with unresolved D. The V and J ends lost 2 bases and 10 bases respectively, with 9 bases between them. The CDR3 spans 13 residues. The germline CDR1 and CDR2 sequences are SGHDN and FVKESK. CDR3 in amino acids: CASSQNLLSPLHF. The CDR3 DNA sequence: TGTGCCAGCAGCCAAAATTTGCTGTCACCCCTCCACTTT. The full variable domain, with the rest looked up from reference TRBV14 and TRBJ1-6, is EAGVTQFPSHSVIEKGQTVTLRCDPISGHDNLYWYRRVMGKEIKFLLHFVKESKQDESGMPNNRFLAERTGGTYSTLKVQPAELEDSGVYFCASSQNLLSPLHFGNGTRLTVT.

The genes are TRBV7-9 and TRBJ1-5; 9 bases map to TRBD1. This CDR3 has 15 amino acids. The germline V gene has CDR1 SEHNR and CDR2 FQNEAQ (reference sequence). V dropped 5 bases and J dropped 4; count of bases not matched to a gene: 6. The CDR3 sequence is CASSRDRVGNQPQHF. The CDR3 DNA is TGTGCCAGCAGCAGGGACAGGGTCGGAAATCAGCCCCAGCATTTT.

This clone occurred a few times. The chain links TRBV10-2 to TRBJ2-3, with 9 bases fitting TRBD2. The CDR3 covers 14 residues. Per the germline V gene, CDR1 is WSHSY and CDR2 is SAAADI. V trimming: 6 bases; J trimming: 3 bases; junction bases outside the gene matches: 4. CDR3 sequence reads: CASRPGLATDTQYF. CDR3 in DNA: TGCGCCAGCAGACCGGGACTAGCAACAGATACGCAGTATTTT.

CDR3 sequence reads: CASSSLAGGYNEQFF. The DNA of the CDR3 is TGCGCCAGCAGTTCACTAGCGGGGGGTTACAATGAGCAGTTCTTC. This chain joins TRBV5-1 and TRBJ2-1, with 12 bases fitting TRBD2. The V gene end was trimmed by 5 bases and the J gene end by 4 bases; junction bases not matched to a gene: 4. Germline V gene sequence: CDR1 SGHRS, CDR2 YFSETQ. This CDR3 comprises 15 residues.

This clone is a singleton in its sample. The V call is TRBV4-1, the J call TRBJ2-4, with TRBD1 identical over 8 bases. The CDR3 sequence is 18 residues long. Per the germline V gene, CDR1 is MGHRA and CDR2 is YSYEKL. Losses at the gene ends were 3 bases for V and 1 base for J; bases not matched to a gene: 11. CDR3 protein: CASSQGTQGERAKNIQYF. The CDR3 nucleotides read TGCGCCAGCAGCCAGGGAACACAGGGGGAGAGGGCCAAAAACATTCAGTACTTC.

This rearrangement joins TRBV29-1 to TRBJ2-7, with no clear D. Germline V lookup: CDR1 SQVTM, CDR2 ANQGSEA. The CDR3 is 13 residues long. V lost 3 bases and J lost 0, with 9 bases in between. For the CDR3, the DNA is TGCAGCGTTGAGGACGAGCGCTCCTACGAGCAGTACTTC. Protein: CSVEDERSYEQYF.

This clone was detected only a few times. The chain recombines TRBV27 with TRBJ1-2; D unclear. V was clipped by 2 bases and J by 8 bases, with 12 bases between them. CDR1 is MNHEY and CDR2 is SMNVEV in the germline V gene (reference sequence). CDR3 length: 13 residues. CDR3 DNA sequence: TGTGCCAGCAGTTTAAGCACCGGCGGAGGCTACACCTTC. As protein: CASSLSTGGGYTF.

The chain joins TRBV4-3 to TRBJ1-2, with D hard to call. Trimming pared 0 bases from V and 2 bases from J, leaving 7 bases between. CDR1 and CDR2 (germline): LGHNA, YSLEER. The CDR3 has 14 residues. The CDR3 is CASSQDPNNYGYTF. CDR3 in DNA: TGCGCCAGCAGCCAAGATCCGAACAACTATGGCTACACCTTC.

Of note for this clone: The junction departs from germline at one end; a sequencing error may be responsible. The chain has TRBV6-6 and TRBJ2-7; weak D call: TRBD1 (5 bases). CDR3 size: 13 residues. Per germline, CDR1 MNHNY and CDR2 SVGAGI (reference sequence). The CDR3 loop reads CASSFTGSYEQYF. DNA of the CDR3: TGTGCTAGCAGTTTTACAGGTTCCTACGAGCAGTACTTC.

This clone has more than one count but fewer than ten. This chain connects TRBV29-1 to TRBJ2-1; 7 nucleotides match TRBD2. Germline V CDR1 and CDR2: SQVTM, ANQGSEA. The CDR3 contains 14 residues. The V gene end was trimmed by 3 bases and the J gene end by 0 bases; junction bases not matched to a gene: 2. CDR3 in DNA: TGCAGCGTTGAGGGGGGGGGCTCCTACAATGAGCAGTTCTTC. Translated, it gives CSVEGGGSYNEQFF.

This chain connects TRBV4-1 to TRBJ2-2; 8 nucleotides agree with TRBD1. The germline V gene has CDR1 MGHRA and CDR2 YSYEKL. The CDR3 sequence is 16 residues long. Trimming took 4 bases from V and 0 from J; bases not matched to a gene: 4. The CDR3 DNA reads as TGCGCCAGCAGCCGACAGGGGTTCGCGAACACCGGGGAGCTGTTTTTT. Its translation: CASSRQGFANTGELFF.

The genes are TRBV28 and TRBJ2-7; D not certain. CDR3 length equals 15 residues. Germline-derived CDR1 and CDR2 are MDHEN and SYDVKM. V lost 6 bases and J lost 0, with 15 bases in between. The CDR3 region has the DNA TGTGCCAGCAGAGAATCCGGGTCCAACTCCTACGAGCAGTACTTC. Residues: CASRESGSNSYEQYF.

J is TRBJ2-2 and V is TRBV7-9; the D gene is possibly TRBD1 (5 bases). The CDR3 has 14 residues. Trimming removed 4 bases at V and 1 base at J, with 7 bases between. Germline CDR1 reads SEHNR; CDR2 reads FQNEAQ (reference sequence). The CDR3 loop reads CASSSDKNTGELFF. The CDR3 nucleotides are TGTGCCAGCAGCTCGGACAAGAACACCGGGGAGCTGTTTTTT.

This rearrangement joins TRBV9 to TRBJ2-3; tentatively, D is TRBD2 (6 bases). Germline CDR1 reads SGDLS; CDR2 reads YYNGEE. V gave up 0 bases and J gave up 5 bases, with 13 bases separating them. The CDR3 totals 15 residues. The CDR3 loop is CASSVVSGAVDTQYF. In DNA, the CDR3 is TGTGCCAGCAGCGTAGTGTCGGGAGCGGTAGATACGCAGTATTTT.

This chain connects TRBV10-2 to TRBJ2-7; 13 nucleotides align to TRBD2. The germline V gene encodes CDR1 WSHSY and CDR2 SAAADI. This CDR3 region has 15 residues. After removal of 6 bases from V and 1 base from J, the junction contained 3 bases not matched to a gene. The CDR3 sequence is CASRPGLAGSYEQYF. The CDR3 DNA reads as TGCGCCAGCAGACCGGGACTAGCGGGGTCCTACGAGCAGTACTTC.